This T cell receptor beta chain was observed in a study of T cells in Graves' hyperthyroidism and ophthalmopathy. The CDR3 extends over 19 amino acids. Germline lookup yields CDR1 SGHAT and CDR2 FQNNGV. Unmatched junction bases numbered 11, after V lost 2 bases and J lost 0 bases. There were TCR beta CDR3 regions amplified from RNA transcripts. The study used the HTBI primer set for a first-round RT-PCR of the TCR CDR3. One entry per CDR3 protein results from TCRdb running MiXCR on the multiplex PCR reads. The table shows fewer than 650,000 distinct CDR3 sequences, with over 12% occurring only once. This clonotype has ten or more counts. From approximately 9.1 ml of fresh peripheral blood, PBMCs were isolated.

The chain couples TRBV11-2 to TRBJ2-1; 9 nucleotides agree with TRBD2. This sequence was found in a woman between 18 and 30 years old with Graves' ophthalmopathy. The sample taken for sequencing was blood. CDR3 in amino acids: CASSLMRLAVYSSYNEQFF. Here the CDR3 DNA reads TGTGCCAGCAGCTTAATGAGACTAGCGGTTTACAGCTCCTACAATGAGCAGTTCTTC.